These 19 T cell receptor beta chains originate from one sample sequenced in a study of cytomegalovirus exposure and HLA in healthy donors. This PCR relied on a set of 60 Vbeta primers and 13 Jbeta primers. This table comes from immunoSEQ multiplex PCR, and its TCRdb copy is limited to in-frame clones, with some not included. The sample table includes about 170,000 clones. The sequenced material came from PBMCs. The receptors here all came from a woman under 30 in good health and CMV-seropositive.

The chain has TRBV18 and TRBJ1-2, with 10 bases aligning to TRBD1. The length of the CDR3 is 14 residues. Germline V gene lookup returns CDR1 KGHSH and CDR2 LQKENI. The junction had 4 bases not matched to a gene; V was cut back by 3 bases and J by 6 bases. The CDR3 bases are TGTGCCAGCTCACCGGGACAGGGGTTCGATGGCTACACCTTC. This gives the protein CASSPGQGFDGYTF.

This chain links TRBV5-1 with TRBJ2-5, with a tentative D call TRBD2 (7 bases). Per the germline V gene, CDR1 is SGHRS and CDR2 is YFSETQ. The CDR3 spans 15 residues. Trimming removed 0 bases at V and 5 bases at J, with 14 bases between. CDR3 amino acids: CASSLEGGAGETQYF. CDR3 nucleotides: TGCGCCAGCAGCTTGGAGGGGGGGGCTGGGGAGACCCAGTACTTC.

The chain links TRBV27 to TRBJ1-5, with 9 bases aligning to TRBD1. The junction had 3 bases not matched to a gene; V was cut back by 5 bases and J by 1 base. CDR1 is MNHEY, CDR2 SMNVEV, per germline (reference sequence). The CDR3 is 15 amino acids. In nucleotides, the CDR3 is TGTGCCAGCAGTCCAGGGACAGGGAGCAATCAGCCCCAGCATTTT. Translation gives CASSPGTGSNQPQHF.

This chain links TRBV7-9 with TRBJ1-6; 7 nucleotides line up with TRBD1. The germline CDR1 and CDR2 sequences are SEHNR and FQNEAQ (reference sequence). J gave up 10 bases and V 3 bases, and 9 bases lay outside the gene matches. This CDR3 is 15 amino acids long. For the CDR3, the DNA is TGTGCCAGCAGCTTGGGACAGACTCAGGGGTCACCCCTCCACTTT. This translates into CASSLGQTQGSPLHF.

The chain couples TRBV30 to TRBJ2-5; D is possibly TRBD2 (5 bases). TRBJ2-7 matches the DNA end more closely, so the J call is doubtful. The germline V gene encodes CDR1 GTSNPN and CDR2 SVGIG (reference sequence). This CDR3 spans 13 amino acids. This CDR3 reads CAWRSDGLYEQYF. The CDR3 DNA reads TGTGCCTGGAGATCGGACGGACTTTACGAGCAGTACTTC.

This sequence joins TRBV6-6 and TRBJ2-7; a weak D match, TRBD2 (6 bases). Germline CDR1 and CDR2: MNHNY and SVGAGI (reference sequence). Trimming left V 2 bases short and J 0 bases short, with 11 bases between. The CDR3 runs to 15 residues. The CDR3 region has the DNA TGTGCCAGCAGTTACATGGCGGGGAGCTCCTACGAGCAGTACTTC. Translating it yields CASSYMAGSSYEQYF.

The V call is TRBV27, the J call TRBJ2-7, with TRBD1 identical over 10 bases. V lost 7 bases and J lost 5; bases outside the gene matches: 5. CDR1 is MNHEY and CDR2 is SMNVEV in the germline V gene (reference sequence). The CDR3 totals 13 residues. DNA of the CDR3: TGTGCCAGCAAGGACAGGGGGTACGACGAGCAGTACTTC. Protein sequence: CASKDRGYDEQYF.

The CDR3 coding sequence is TGTGCTAGTGGGACAGGGTCTTCCTACGAGCAGTACTTC. Its translation is CASGTGSSYEQYF. V gene TRBV12-5 combines with J gene TRBJ2-7, with 7 bases identical to TRBD1. CDR1 is LGHNT and CDR2 is FRNRAP in the germline V gene. There are 13 residues in the CDR3. The J segment lost 1 base and the V segment lost 6 bases, leaving 3 bases of the junction unmatched.

The chain uses TRBV7-9 and TRBJ2-7; 8 bases match TRBD1. The CDR3 extends over 16 amino acids. From germline, CDR1 is SEHNR and CDR2 FQNEAQ (reference sequence). Trimming took 4 bases from V and 2 from J; bases not matched to a gene: 10. The CDR3 nucleotides are TGTGCCAGCAGCTCGTGGACAGGGAAGGCTGCCTACGAGCAGTACTTC. This codes for CASSSWTGKAAYEQYF.

The V call is TRBV5-1, the J call TRBJ1-2; 7 bases agree with TRBD1. Germline loops: CDR1 SGHRS, CDR2 YFSETQ. Losses at the gene ends were 0 bases for V and 5 bases for J; bases not matched to a gene: 7. The CDR3 covers 15 residues. The CDR3 DNA sequence: TGCGCCAGCAGCTTGGCCCCTTCGACAGGGTATGGCTACACCTTC. This encodes CASSLAPSTGYGYTF.

On this clone itself: A junction boundary mismatches the germline segment, possibly from a read error. At the DNA level, this CDR3 is encoded by other sequences in the same sample as well. This chain connects TRBV2 to TRBJ2-3, with D perhaps TRBD2 (6 bases). Per germline, CDR1 SNHLY and CDR2 FYNNEI. The CDR3 runs 15 residues. The CDR3 DNA is TGTGCCAGCAGTGAGGAGGGGAGTAGCACCGATACGCAGTATTTT. Residues: CASSEEGSSTDTQYF.

The CDR3: CASSQLAGEPLFRDQYF. In DNA, the CDR3 is TGTGCCAGCAGTCAACTAGCGGGAGAACCCCTATTCCGGGACCAGTACTTC. V gene TRBV28 combines with J gene TRBJ2-5, with TRBD2 identical over 11 bases. This CDR3 is built from 17 residues. Trimming cost V 5 bases and J 10 bases; bases outside gene matches: 18. CDR1 and CDR2 from the germline V gene are MDHEN and SYDVKM.

The chain recombines TRBV28 with TRBJ1-2; D uncertain. Germline V gene sequence: CDR1 MDHEN, CDR2 SYDVKM. With 2 bases removed from V and 8 bases from J, the gap between germline ends came to 15 bases. The CDR3 sequence is 14 residues long. The CDR3 DNA sequence: TGTGCCAGCAGTTTACGGCCCTACCGCGGGGGCTACACCTTC. This sequence encodes CASSLRPYRGGYTF.

The chain carries TRBV30 and TRBJ2-1, with TRBD2 matching 9 bases. J gave up 9 bases and V 0 bases, and 9 bases lay outside the gene matches. This CDR3 comprises 15 residues. The germline V gene has CDR1 GTSNPN and CDR2 SVGIG (reference sequence). The CDR3 DNA reads TGTGCCTGGAGTGTACGGGCTAGCGGGATGGCTGAGCAGTTCTTC. Translating it yields CAWSVRASGMAEQFF.

J is TRBJ1-5 and V is TRBV12-5; TRBD1 agrees at 7 bases. The CDR3 is 15 residues long. The germline V gene has CDR1 LGHNT and CDR2 FRNRAP. J gave up 5 bases and V 5 bases, and 9 bases lay outside the gene matches. In nucleotides, the CDR3 is TGTGCTAGTGGTCTTGGGACAGCTAGGGATCAGCCCCAGCATTTT. It codes for CASGLGTARDQPQHF.

The J gene is TRBJ1-3, the V gene TRBV7-6; D may be TRBD1 (5 bases). The CDR3 extends over 15 amino acids. Germline assignment: CDR1 SGHVS and CDR2 FNYEAQ. Trimming took 2 bases from V and 4 from J, leaving 12 bases between them. CDR3 DNA: TGTGCCAGCAGCTTACAGGAGGGGTCGGGAAACACCATATATTTT. Translated: CASSLQEGSGNTIYF.

The chain carries TRBV2 and TRBJ1-5; TRBD1 matches 9 bases. This CDR3 is 13 amino acids long. V lost 11 bases and J lost 7; bases outside the gene matches: 9. The germline gives CDR1 SNHLY, CDR2 FYNNEI. This CDR3 is CACKWTGDQPQHF. The CDR3 DNA reads as TGTGCCTGCAAATGGACAGGGGACCAGCCCCAGCATTTT.

The CDR3 sequence: CASSGDSSSYEQYF. The CDR3 DNA reads TGCGCCAGCAGCGGGGACAGTAGCTCCTACGAGCAGTACTTC. The rearrangement uses TRBV5-1 and TRBJ2-7; TRBD1 aligns across 7 bases. Germline V lookup: CDR1 SGHRS, CDR2 YFSETQ. The CDR3 runs 14 residues. After removal of 4 bases from V and 0 bases from J, the junction contained 4 bases not matched to a gene.

The V call is TRBV6-1, the J call TRBJ1-2; the match to TRBD1 covers 7 bases. The CDR3 has 14 amino acids. The trim removed 5 bases at V and 0 bases at J, leaving 3 bases unmatched. CDR1 is MNHNS, CDR2 SASEGT, per germline. In DNA, the CDR3 is TGTGCCAGCAGTCCCGGGACAGCTAACTATGGCTACACCTTC. Translated: CASSPGTANYGYTF.